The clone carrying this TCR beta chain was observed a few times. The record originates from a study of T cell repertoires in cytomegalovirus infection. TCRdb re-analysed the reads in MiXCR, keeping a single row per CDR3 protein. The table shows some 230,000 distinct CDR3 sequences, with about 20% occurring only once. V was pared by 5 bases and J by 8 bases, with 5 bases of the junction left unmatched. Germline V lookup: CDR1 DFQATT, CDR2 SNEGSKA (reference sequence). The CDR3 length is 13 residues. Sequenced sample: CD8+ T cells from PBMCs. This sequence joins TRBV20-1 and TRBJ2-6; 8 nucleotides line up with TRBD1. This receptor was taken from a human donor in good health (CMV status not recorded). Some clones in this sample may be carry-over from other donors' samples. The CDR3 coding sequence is TGCAGTGCTCGGGACAGGTTGACCAACGTCCTGACTTTC. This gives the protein CSARDRLTNVLTF.